This T cell receptor (beta chain) was documented in a study of shared clonotypes between healthy human individuals (TCRdb year 2020). About the investigation overall: A few men and two women, aged 18 to 49 years, made up the cohort. To estimate repertoire size and how much clonotypes are shared between individuals, the study performed deep sequencing of blood TCR repertoires from a few healthy adults. Libraries were prepared and TCR repertoires were sequenced by different laboratories using diverse techniques, in order to increase sequencing depth and limit assay-specific biases. Per donor, leukapheresis produced somewhere between about 0.85 and 9.5 billion PBMCs. The investigation overall reported the following: The small number of donors limited the genetic and exposure-history diversity represented. Pairwise subsampling indicated that sequencing depth was expected to affect the degree of clonotype sharing among donors. Sampling was limited to blood, and TCR repertoires in tissue likely differ from TCR repertoires in blood.

As concerns this clone: The target of this receptor is not known. The record has no base qualities; no much larger clone is one base away.

Using the deep immunoSEQ assay, multiplex PCR amplified TCR CDR3 regions from genomic DNA. For each cell subset, the extracted genomic DNA was distributed evenly across all wells of several immunoSEQ 96-well plates, and each plate served as one replicate. Each replicate PCR for unsorted PBMC received approximately 0.3 ug genomic DNA, equal to about 30,000 T cell genomes. Unsorted PBMC genomic DNA was sequenced across ten immunoSEQ deep assay plates. Purified libraries were measured with a Qubit 3.0 fluorometer, size-checked on a Bioanalyzer 2100, and measured again with the KAPA Library Quantification kit. Every immunoSEQ 96-well plate was sequenced on a separate single-read 150-cycle Illumina NextSeq 550 flow cell. The paper's data handling went like this. Because the immunoSEQ output held only junctional sequences and lacked quality scores, the filtering could not match the filtering applied to full-length reads. Sequences were annotated with PyIR, a Python wrapper for IgBLAST v1.9, using IMGT germline references to assign V/J genes and CDR3. Reads were filtered out if the reads had weak V/J assignments (E-value above 1e-6), no CDR3, stop codons, out-of-frame junctions, or ambiguous translated residues. V3J clonotypes were defined by identical inferred V gene, J gene, and CDR3 amino acid sequence. Percentage overlap between repertoires was calculated by dividing the number of shared unique clonotypes by the size of the smaller repertoire. Richness of each repertoire was evaluated using RTK rarefaction, the Chao1 estimator, and Recon v2.1 estimates of unobserved clonotypes. Not all clones reach the TCRdb copy of this immuneACCESS table, which keeps in-frame sequences only. Checked studies attribute under half of the gap to unresolved V genes and leave the rest unexplained. D and trimming come from the DNA, and the V and J calls and clone size come from that table. The sample table shows approximately 480,000 clones, and around 79% are seen once. The ten largest clones represent 9.5% to 15% of the sample.

Healthy HIV-negative adults with no recently reported acute infections or vaccinations were included as donors. All donors were Caucasian adults living in Nashville, Tennessee, USA. In the unsorted samples, 85 million to 100 million PBMCs were counted, and genomic DNA was extracted using the QIAamp DNA Blood Mini kit. After blood collection by leukapheresis, PBMCs were isolated using Ficoll-Histopaque density gradient centrifugation and then cryopreserved in the vapor phase of liquid nitrogen. Measured from the cysteine to the phenylalanine, the CDR3 is 15 residues long. CDR3 DNA only is kept here, 45 bases in frame from base 1. Trimming removed 5 bases from V and 4 bases from J, leaving 15 bases between the germline ends. The CDR1 and CDR2 encoded by the germline V gene (reference sequence) are MNHEY and SMNVEV.

The chain is assembled from TRBV27 and TRBJ1-5; the D region possibly corresponds to TRBD1 (5 bases align). This clonotype originated in a woman aged 35 to 49 in good health. Some clones in this sample may be carry-over from other donors' samples. Input material: PBMCs. The bases read TGTGCCAGCAGTCCAACCCAGGGTTTAAATCAGCCCCAGCATTTT. This encodes CASSPTQGLNQPQHF.